This T cell receptor (beta chain) was captured by sequencing in a study of regulatory T cells in long-lasting Graves disease. Trimming shortened V by 7 bases and J by 2 bases, and 14 bases separated the two germline ends. This CDR3 region has 14 residues. This clonotype was detected ten times or more. Libraries of TCR beta came from iRepertoire HTBI primers plus Arm-PCR of CDR3 regions. A single record per CDR3 protein comes from TCRdb applying MiXCR to the multiplex PCR reads. This table has a few hundred thousand distinct CDR3 sequences, about 22% appearing once. Described time point: persistent/refractory GD, antithyroid drugs over 5 years with positive TRAb. Making the TCR library involved RNA that had been extracted from PBMCs.

The V gene is TRBV12-3 or TRBV12-4, the J gene TRBJ1-2; D is unresolved. The sequences come from peripheral blood mononuclear cells (PBMCs), collected when the disease was refractory, from a patient treated with antithyroid drugs. The TCR sequence derives from a female donor with Graves disease. The CDR3 DNA reads as TGTGCCAGCACCCCTCGGGTGCTCAACTATGGCTACACCTTC. Translating gives CASTPRVLNYGYTF.